These 19 T cell receptor beta chains came from one sample sequenced in a study of CD4 T cells in relation to SARS-CoV-2 and coronaviruses. Clones were sequenced by immunoSEQ multiplex PCR, and TCRdb holds only the in-frame ones, with some missing. Of about 38,000 clones in the sample, roughly 88% were seen once. The sample taken for sequencing was memory CD4+ T cells from PBMCs. Receptors originate from an adult with COVID-19.

The rearrangement links TRBV7-9 to TRBJ2-3, with 8 bases matching TRBD2. The CDR3 consists of 15 residues. Per germline, CDR1 SEHNR and CDR2 FQNEAQ (reference sequence). V lost 1 base to trimming and J lost 4 bases; unmatched junction nucleotides: 4. CDR3 sequence reads: CASSLGVAGSDTQYF. The CDR3 DNA follows: TGTGCCAGCAGCTTAGGAGTAGCGGGGTCAGATACGCAGTATTTT.

This clone was picked up one time. The chain uses TRBV7-2 and TRBJ2-1, with 12 positions matching TRBD2. The CDR3 is 14 residues long. V gave up 7 bases and J gave up 9 bases; unmatched junction bases: 7. Germline CDR1 is SGHTA and CDR2 is FQGNSA. CDR3 loop: CASILAGGLTEQFF. The CDR3 nucleotides read TGTGCCAGCATCCTAGCGGGGGGGCTTACTGAGCAGTTCTTC.

This clone was found a few times. The chain combines TRBV9 with TRBJ1-3, with D possibly matching TRBD1 (6 bases). The CDR3 totals 15 residues. V lost 4 bases and J lost 4, with 15 bases in between. Germline V gene lookup returns CDR1 SGDLS and CDR2 YYNGEE. The CDR3 DNA is TGTGCCAGCAGCTCCGTGGGGGGCGCGGGAAACACCATATATTTT. Amino acid sequence: CASSSVGGAGNTIYF.

The chain links TRBV28 to TRBJ1-4; 7 bases match TRBD1. The CDR3 is 14 amino acids. Germline V gene lookup returns CDR1 MDHEN and CDR2 SYDVKM. V trimming: 7 bases; J trimming: 1 base; junction bases outside the gene matches: 3. The CDR3 loop is CASTYRGTNEKLFF. The CDR3 coding sequence is TGTGCCAGCACTTACAGGGGAACTAATGAAAAACTGTTTTTT. Filled out from reference TRBV28 and TRBJ1-4, the complete variable domain reads DVKVTQSSRYLVKRTGEKVFLECVQDMDHENMFWYRQDPGLGLRLIYFSYDVKMKEKGDIPEGYSVSREKKERFSLILESASTNQTSMYLCASTYRGTNEKLFFGSGTQLSVL.

This clone was counted only a few times. J is TRBJ1-1 and V is TRBV10-3, with D unresolved. This CDR3 is built from 14 residues. Germline values: CDR1 ENHRY, CDR2 SYGVKD. Trimming removed 4 bases at V and 4 bases at J, with 13 bases between. For the CDR3, the DNA is TGTGCCATCAGTGCCCAGGAAAGAGGCACTGAAGCTTTCTTT. Translating it yields CAISAQERGTEAFF.

V usage is TRBV11-3 and J usage is TRBJ2-7; D is ambiguous. Germline values: CDR1 SGHNT, CDR2 YENEEA. The V end lost 0 bases, the J end lost 6 bases, and 6 bases lay between the germline ends. The length of the CDR3 is 12 residues. CDR3 in DNA: TGTGCCAGCAGCTTAGATACAATCGAGCAGTACTTC. Residues: CASSLDTIEQYF.

The chain links TRBV9 to TRBJ2-2; 7 bases fit TRBD1. This CDR3 region has 16 residues. V was clipped by 2 bases and J by 0 bases; unmatched bases: 4. Germline CDR1 and CDR2: SGDLS and YYNGEE. CDR3: CASSVQGQTNTGELFF. The CDR3 DNA follows: TGTGCCAGCAGCGTCCAGGGACAGACGAACACCGGGGAGCTGTTTTTT.

The chain has TRBV4-1 and TRBJ2-1, with 8 positions matching TRBD1. After removal of 3 bases from V and 5 bases from J, the junction contained 9 bases not matched to a gene. CDR1 and CDR2 from the germline V gene are MGHRA and YSYEKL. This CDR3 comprises 16 residues. CDR3 sequence: CASSHLMVTGDNEQFF. Here the CDR3 DNA reads TGCGCCAGCAGCCACCTCATGGTGACAGGGGACAATGAGCAGTTCTTC.

V is TRBV6-5 and J is TRBJ2-2; 7 nucleotides match TRBD1. V dropped 7 bases and J dropped 5; count of bases not matched to a gene: 10. CDR3 length: 15 residues. CDR1 and CDR2 from the germline V gene are MNHEY and SVGAGI. The CDR3 protein is CASTLTRGMTGELFF. The CDR3 DNA follows: TGTGCCAGCACTCTGACCAGGGGGATGACCGGGGAGCTGTTTTTT.

The V call is TRBV10-3, the J call TRBJ2-1, with 11 bases aligning to TRBD2. CDR3 size: 16 residues. V shed 4 bases, J shed 7 bases, and the junction held 9 bases outside the gene matches. The germline V gene has CDR1 ENHRY and CDR2 SYGVKD. CDR3 protein: CAISVGSGGAVNEQFF. CDR3 in DNA: TGTGCCATCAGTGTTGGTAGCGGGGGGGCTGTAAATGAGCAGTTCTTC.

V is TRBV2 and J is TRBJ2-4; 7 bases align to TRBD2. CDR1 SNHLY and CDR2 FYNNEI come from the germline V gene. The J segment lost 2 bases and the V segment lost 5 bases, leaving 12 bases of the junction unmatched. The CDR3 sequence is 17 residues long. CDR3 loop: CASSRSIGGKTKNIQYF. The CDR3 nucleotides are TGTGCCAGCAGTAGAAGCATCGGGGGGAAGACCAAAAACATTCAGTACTTC.

This clone was counted a single time. The chain uses TRBV2 and TRBJ1-2; D is uncertain. CDR3 length: 14 amino acids. V lost 0 bases and J 2 bases, leaving 7 bases between the germline ends. Per the germline V gene, CDR1 is SNHLY and CDR2 is FYNNEI. The CDR3: CASSEAQRNYGYTF. CDR3 DNA: TGTGCCAGCAGTGAAGCTCAGAGGAACTATGGCTACACCTTC. The variable domain in full, completed from reference TRBV2 and TRBJ1-2, reads EPEVTQTPSHQVTQMGQEVILRCVPISNHLYFYWYRQILGQKVEFLVSFYNNEISEKSEIFDDQFSVERPDGSNFTLKIRSTKLEDSAMYFCASSEAQRNYGYTFGSGTRLTVV.

J is TRBJ2-3 and V is TRBV24-1; D may be TRBD1 or TRBD2 (5 bases each). This CDR3 comprises 15 residues. Deletions cut 3 bases from V and 4 bases from J, with 13 bases between. Looked up from germline, CDR1 is KGHDR and CDR2 is SFDVKD. The CDR3 DNA is TGTGCCACCAGTGATGCCCGGGGCCGTCCAGATACGCAGTATTTT. Translated, it gives CATSDARGRPDTQYF.

V usage is TRBV20-1 and J usage is TRBJ1-1; the match to TRBD1 covers 7 bases. The CDR3 is made up of 13 amino acids. The V and J ends lost 3 bases and 4 bases, in that order; junction bases with no gene match: 5. Per the germline V gene, CDR1 is DFQATT and CDR2 is SNEGSKA (reference sequence). The DNA for the CDR3 is TGCAGTGCTAGTGGACAGGTAGGCACTGAAGCTTTCTTT. Its protein is CSASGQVGTEAFF.

The J gene is TRBJ2-3, the V gene TRBV19, with D maybe TRBD2 (5 bases). Trimming left V 3 bases short and J 3 bases short, with 13 bases between. The CDR3 has 15 residues. Germline CDR1 and CDR2: LNHDA and SQIVND (reference sequence). CDR3 DNA: TGTGCCAGTAGTATCGGGGAACTCAGGACAGATACGCAGTATTTT. Translation: CASSIGELRTDTQYF.

V is TRBV4-2 and J is TRBJ2-5, with 7 bases lining up with TRBD2. Germline-derived CDR1 and CDR2 are LGHNA and YNFKEQ. The CDR3 loop spans 16 amino acids. V dropped 1 base and J dropped 1; count of bases not matched to a gene: 6. The CDR3 loop is CASSQGSGALQETQYF. As DNA, the CDR3 is TGTGCCAGCAGCCAAGGGAGCGGGGCCCTCCAAGAGACCCAGTACTTC.

Concerning this clone: This CDR3 is also generated by other DNA sequences in the sample. The genes are TRBV4-1 and TRBJ1-4; 7 bases align to TRBD1. Germline lookup yields CDR1 MGHRA and CDR2 YSYEKL. The CDR3 length is 16 residues. V gave up 1 base and J gave up 7 bases; unmatched junction bases: 9. Here the CDR3 reads CASSQALTGAFEKLFF. CDR3 coding DNA: TGCGCCAGCAGCCAAGCCCTTACAGGGGCGTTTGAAAAACTGTTTTTT.

This sequence joins TRBV6-1 and TRBJ2-3; either TRBD1 or TRBD2 may supply D (5 bases each). The germline CDR1 and CDR2 sequences are MNHNS and SASEGT. The germline V and J ends were trimmed by 0 bases and 5 bases, with 21 bases remaining between them. CDR3 size: 18 residues. The CDR3 DNA reads as TGTGCCAGCAGTGAAGCGCGTTGGAAGGGGACGTGGGGAGATACGCAGTATTTT. Translating gives CASSEARWKGTWGDTQYF.

The chain links TRBV5-4 to TRBJ2-7, with 11 bases aligning to TRBD1. There are 14 residues in the CDR3. Looked up from germline, CDR1 is SGHNT and CDR2 is YYREEE (reference sequence). The V gene end was trimmed by 3 bases and the J gene end by 3 bases; junction bases not matched to a gene: 2. The CDR3 region has the DNA TGTGCCAGCAGCTGGGACAGGGGGGTCTACGAGCAGTACTTC. Translation: CASSWDRGVYEQYF.